A selection of T cell receptor beta chains follows, all from one sample in a study of blood T cell repertoires in COVID-19. Data came from immunoSEQ multiplex PCR; TCRdb stores just in-frame clones and leaves some out. The sample records a few hundred thousand clones, around 89% being singletons. The sample taken for sequencing was peripheral blood. The receptors originated from a woman aged 40 to 50 who had recovered from COVID-19. Both conserved end residues are part of each CDR3. Each record gives: CDR3 protein, CDR3 DNA, J gene, clone size, V gene, D gene. A D gene is named only where the DNA matches it firmly. A row's size may be missing; if present it is once, few, many or a size class.

CDR3: CASSLGPRTGVNYGYTF
DNA: TGCGCCAGCAGCTTGGGCCCGAGGACAGGGGTTAACTATGGCTACACCTTC
J: TRBJ1-2
size: once
V: TRBV5-1
D: TRBD1

CDR3: CASSGGGRTEAFF
DNA: TGTGCCAGCAGCGGAGGGGGCCGCACTGAAGCTTTCTTT
J: TRBJ1-1
size: .
V: TRBV7-2
D: TRBD1

CDR3: CASSLVGGGSNQPQHF
DNA: TGTGCCAGCAGCTTAGTCGGCGGTGGGAGCAATCAGCCCCAGCATTTT
J: TRBJ1-5
size: .
V: TRBV7-8
D: .

CDR3: CASSLGQHYNEQFF
DNA: TGCGCCAGCAGCTTGGGGCAACACTACAATGAGCAGTTCTTC
J: TRBJ2-1
size: .
V: TRBV5-1
D: .

CDR3: CASSHDRAYTDTQYF
DNA: TGCGCCAGCAGCCATGACAGGGCCTACACAGATACGCAGTATTTT
J: TRBJ2-3
size: .
V: TRBV4-3
D: TRBD1

CDR3: CASSPRSGSQETQYF
DNA: TGTGCCAGCTCACCCAGAAGCGGCAGCCAAGAGACCCAGTACTTC
J: TRBJ2-5
size: once
V: TRBV18
D: .

CDR3: CASSLGHPKEKLFF
DNA: TGTGCCAGCAGCTTGGGACACCCGAAGGAAAAACTGTTTTTT
J: TRBJ1-4
size: .
V: TRBV5-8
D: .

CDR3: CASSQGLGGQETQYF
DNA: TGTGCCAGCAGCCAAGGTCTTGGCGGACAAGAGACCCAGTACTTC
J: TRBJ2-5
size: .
V: TRBV3-1/TRBV3-2
D: .

CDR3: CASSKAAGADTQYF
DNA: TGTGCCAGCAGCAAAGCGGCGGGAGCAGATACGCAGTATTTT
J: TRBJ2-3
size: .
V: TRBV21-1
D: .

CDR3: CATGGLAPYGYTF
DNA: TGTGCCACCGGGGGGTTGGCCCCCTATGGCTACACCTTC
J: TRBJ1-2
size: .
V: TRBV24-1
D: .

CDR3: CAISNQGGVIYEQYF
DNA: TGTGCCATCAGTAACCAAGGGGGGGTCATCTACGAGCAGTACTTC
J: TRBJ2-7
size: .
V: TRBV10-3
D: .

CDR3: CASSSTGGAGELFF
DNA: TGCGCCAGCAGCTCGACAGGGGGGGCCGGGGAGCTGTTTTTT
J: TRBJ2-2
size: .
V: TRBV5-1
D: TRBD1

CDR3: CASSRPGGSLSGANVLTF
DNA: TGTGCCAGCAGCAGGCCAGGGGGGAGCCTCTCTGGGGCCAACGTCCTGACTTTC
J: TRBJ2-6
size: .
V: TRBV7-6
D: .

CDR3: CASRGGRAKNIQYF
DNA: TGTGCCAGCAGGGGCGGGAGGGCCAAAAACATTCAGTACTTC
J: TRBJ2-4
size: .
V: TRBV6-5
D: TRBD2

CDR3: CASKRTDPGKLFF
DNA: TGTGCCAGCAAAAGGACTGACCCCGGAAAACTGTTTTTT
J: TRBJ1-4
size: .
V: TRBV19
D: .

CDR3: CASSVAGRGEQFF
DNA: TGTGCCAGCAGCGTAGCAGGGAGGGGCGAGCAGTTCTTC
J: TRBJ2-1
size: .
V: TRBV9
D: TRBD2

CDR3: CATLPHRGPSGTIYF
DNA: TGTGCCACCCTGCCCCACAGGGGCCCTTCAGGCACCATATATTTT
J: TRBJ1-3
size: .
V: TRBV19
D: TRBD1

CDR3: CASSPTGPGGEAFF
DNA: TGTGCCAGCAGCCCAACAGGCCCCGGGGGGGAAGCTTTCTTT
J: TRBJ1-1
size: few
V: TRBV11-3
D: .

CDR3: CASSPGQTLSSEAFF
DNA: TGTGCCAGCAGCCCGGGACAGACCTTGTCGTCTGAAGCTTTCTTT
J: TRBJ1-1
size: .
V: TRBV5-5
D: TRBD1

CDR3: CSPKTGAFF
DNA: TGCAGCCCGAAAACGGGTGCTTTCTTT
J: TRBJ1-1
size: .
V: TRBV20-1
D: .

CDR3: CASSLMGLDRYNEQFF
DNA: TGTGCCAGCAGCTTGATGGGGCTAGATCGCTACAATGAGCAGTTCTTC
J: TRBJ2-1
size: .
V: TRBV7-9
D: .

CDR3: CAWSVLGGRVAKNIQYF
DNA: TGTGCCTGGAGTGTTCTTGGGGGGAGGGTAGCCAAAAACATTCAGTACTTC
J: TRBJ2-4
size: .
V: TRBV30
D: TRBD2

CDR3: CASSLGPGMGEAFF
DNA: TGTGCCAGCAGCTTGGGACCCGGGATGGGGGAAGCTTTCTTT
J: TRBJ1-1
size: few
V: TRBV5-4
D: .

CDR3: CASSSADSIQYF
DNA: TGTGCCAGCAGCTCCGCCGACTCGATTCAGTACTTC
J: TRBJ2-4
size: .
V: TRBV7-3
D: .

CDR3: CASRGTRGETQYF
DNA: TGTGCCAGCAGGGGGACTAGGGGGGAGACCCAGTACTTC
J: TRBJ2-5
size: once
V: TRBV2
D: TRBD2

CDR3: CASSPLHPGHGYTF
DNA: TGTGCCAGCAGCCCCCTCCACCCAGGCCATGGCTACACCTTC
J: TRBJ1-2
size: once
V: TRBV27
D: .

CDR3: CASSYGSSGTARYEQYF
DNA: TGTGCCAGCAGTTACGGGTCTAGCGGGACCGCCCGGTACGAGCAGTACTTC
J: TRBJ2-7
size: once
V: TRBV6-2/TRBV6-3
D: TRBD2